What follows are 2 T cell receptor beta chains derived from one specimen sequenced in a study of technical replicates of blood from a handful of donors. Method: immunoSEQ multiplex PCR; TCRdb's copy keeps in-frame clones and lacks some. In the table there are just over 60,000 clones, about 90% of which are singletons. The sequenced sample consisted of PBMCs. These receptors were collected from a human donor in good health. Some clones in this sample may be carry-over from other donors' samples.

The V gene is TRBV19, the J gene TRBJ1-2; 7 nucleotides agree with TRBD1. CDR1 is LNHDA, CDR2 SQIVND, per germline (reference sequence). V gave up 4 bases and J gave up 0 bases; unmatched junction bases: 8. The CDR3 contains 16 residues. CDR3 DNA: TGTGCCAGTAGTAGGACCCCGGGACAGACTAACTATGGCTACACCTTC. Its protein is CASSRTPGQTNYGYTF.

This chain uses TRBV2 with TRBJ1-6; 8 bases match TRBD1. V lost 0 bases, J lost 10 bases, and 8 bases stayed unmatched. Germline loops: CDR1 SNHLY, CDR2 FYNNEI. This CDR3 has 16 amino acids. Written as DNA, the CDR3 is TGTGCCAGCAGTGAAGCCTTCGGACAGGGCCTATCACCCCTCCACTTT. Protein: CASSEAFGQGLSPLHF.